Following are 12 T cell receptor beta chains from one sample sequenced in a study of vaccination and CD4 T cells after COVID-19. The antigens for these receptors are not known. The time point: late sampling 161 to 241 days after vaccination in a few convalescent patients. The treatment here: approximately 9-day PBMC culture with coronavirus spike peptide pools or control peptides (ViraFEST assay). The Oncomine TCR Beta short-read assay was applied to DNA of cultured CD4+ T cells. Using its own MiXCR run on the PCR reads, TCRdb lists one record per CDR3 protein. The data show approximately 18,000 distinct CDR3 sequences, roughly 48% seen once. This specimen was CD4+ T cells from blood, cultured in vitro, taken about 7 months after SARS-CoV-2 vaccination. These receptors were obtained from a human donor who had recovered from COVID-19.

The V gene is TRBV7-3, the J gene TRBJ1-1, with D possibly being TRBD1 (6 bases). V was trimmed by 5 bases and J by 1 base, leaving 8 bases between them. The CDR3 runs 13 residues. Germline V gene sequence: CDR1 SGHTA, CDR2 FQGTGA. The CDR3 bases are TGTGCCAGCAGCCGGACAGCGAACACTGAAGCTTTCTTT. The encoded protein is CASSRTANTEAFF.

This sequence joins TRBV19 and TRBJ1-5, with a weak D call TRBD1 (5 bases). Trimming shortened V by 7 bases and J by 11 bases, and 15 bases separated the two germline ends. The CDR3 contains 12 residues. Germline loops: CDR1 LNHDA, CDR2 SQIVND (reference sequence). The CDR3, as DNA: TGTGCCAGTATGAGCGGGGGGTGGGCCCAGCATTTT. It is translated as CASMSGGWAQHF.

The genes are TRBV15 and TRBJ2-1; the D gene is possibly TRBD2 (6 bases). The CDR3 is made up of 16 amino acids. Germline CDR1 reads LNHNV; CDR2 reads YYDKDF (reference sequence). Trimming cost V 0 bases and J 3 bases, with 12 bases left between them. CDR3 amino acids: CATSRDLGGDYNEQFF. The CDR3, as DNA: TGTGCCACCAGCAGAGATCTCGGGGGAGACTACAATGAGCAGTTCTTC.

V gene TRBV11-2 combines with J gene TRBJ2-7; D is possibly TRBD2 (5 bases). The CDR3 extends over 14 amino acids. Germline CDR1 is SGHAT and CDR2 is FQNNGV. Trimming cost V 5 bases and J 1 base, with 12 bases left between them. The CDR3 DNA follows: TGTGCCAGCAGCCCTACCGGAGGTTCCTACGAGCAGTACTTC. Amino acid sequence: CASSPTGGSYEQYF. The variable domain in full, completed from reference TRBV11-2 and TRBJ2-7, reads EAGVAQSPRYKIIEKRQSVAFWCNPISGHATLYWYQQILGQGPKLLIQFQNNGVVDDSQLPKDRFSAERLKGVDSTLKIQPAKLEDSAVYLCASSPTGGSYEQYFGPGTRLTVT.

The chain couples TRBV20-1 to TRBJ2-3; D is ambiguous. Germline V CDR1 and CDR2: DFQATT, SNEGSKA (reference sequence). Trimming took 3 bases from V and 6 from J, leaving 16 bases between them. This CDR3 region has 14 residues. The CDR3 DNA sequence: TGCAGTGCTAGTAACCCAATAGTGACGGATACGCAGTATTTT. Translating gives CSASNPIVTDTQYF.

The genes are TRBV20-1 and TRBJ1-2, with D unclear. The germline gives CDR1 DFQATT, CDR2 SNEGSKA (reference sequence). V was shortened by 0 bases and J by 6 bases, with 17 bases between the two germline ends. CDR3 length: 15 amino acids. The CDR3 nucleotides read TGCAGTGCTAGAGATCCGGTAAAGGGATCCCATGGCTACACCTTC. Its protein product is CSARDPVKGSHGYTF.

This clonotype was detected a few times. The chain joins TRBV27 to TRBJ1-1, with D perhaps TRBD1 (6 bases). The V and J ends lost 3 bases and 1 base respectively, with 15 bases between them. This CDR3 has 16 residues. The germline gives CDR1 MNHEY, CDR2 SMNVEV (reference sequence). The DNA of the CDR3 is TGTGCCAGCAGTTTCATCGGGGGCAGAGGGAACACTGAAGCTTTCTTT. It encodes CASSFIGGRGNTEAFF.

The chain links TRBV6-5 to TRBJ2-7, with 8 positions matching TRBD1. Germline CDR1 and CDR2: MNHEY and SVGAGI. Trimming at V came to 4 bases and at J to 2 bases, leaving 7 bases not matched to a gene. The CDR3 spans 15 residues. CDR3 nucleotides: TGTGCCAGCAGTTCCCCACGGACAGGGACCTACGAGCAGTACTTC. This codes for CASSSPRTGTYEQYF.

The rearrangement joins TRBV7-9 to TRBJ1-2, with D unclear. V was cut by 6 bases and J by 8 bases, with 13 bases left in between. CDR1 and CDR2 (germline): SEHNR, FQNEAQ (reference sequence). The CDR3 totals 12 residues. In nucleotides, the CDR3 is TGTGCCAGCAGTACTGAGTGGGGAGGCTACACCTTC. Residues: CASSTEWGGYTF.

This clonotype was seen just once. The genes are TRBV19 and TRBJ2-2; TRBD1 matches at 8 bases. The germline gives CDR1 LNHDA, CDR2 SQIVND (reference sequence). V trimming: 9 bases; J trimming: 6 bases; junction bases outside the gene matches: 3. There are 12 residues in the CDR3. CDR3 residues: CASRTGSGELFF. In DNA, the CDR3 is TGTGCCAGCCGGACAGGGTCCGGGGAGCTGTTTTTT. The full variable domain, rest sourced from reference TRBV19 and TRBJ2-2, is DGGITQSPKYLFRKEGQNVTLSCEQNLNHDAMYWYRQDPGQGLRLIYYSQIVNDFQKGDIAEGYSVSREKKESFPLTVTSAQKNPTAFYLCASRTGSGELFFGEGSRLTVL.

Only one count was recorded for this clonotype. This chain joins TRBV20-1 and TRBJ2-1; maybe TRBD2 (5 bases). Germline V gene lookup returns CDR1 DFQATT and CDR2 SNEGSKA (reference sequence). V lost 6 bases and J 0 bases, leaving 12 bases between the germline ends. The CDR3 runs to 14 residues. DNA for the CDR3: TGCAGTGCAACCGACCGGGACTCCTACAATGAGCAGTTCTTC. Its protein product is CSATDRDSYNEQFF.

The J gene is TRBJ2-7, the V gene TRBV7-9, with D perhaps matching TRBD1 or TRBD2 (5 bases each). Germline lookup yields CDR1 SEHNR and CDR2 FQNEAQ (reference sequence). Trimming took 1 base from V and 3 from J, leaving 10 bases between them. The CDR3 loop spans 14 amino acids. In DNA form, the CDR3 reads TGTGCCAGCAGCTTAGAAGGGGAGAGCTACGAGCAGTACTTC. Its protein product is CASSLEGESYEQYF. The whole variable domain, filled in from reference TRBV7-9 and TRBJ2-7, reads DTGVSQNPRHKITKRGQNVTFRCDPISEHNRLYWYRQTLGQGPEFLTYFQNEAQLEKSRLLSDRFSAERPKGSFSTLEIQRTEQGDSAMYLCASSLEGESYEQYFGPGTRLTVT.